The text below deals with one T cell receptor (beta chain). Its target is not known. CDR1 is SGHRS, CDR2 YFSETQ, per germline. V lost 2 bases and J lost 2; bases outside the gene matches: 5. The CDR3 is made up of 15 amino acids. The data were obtained in a study of cytomegalovirus exposure and HLA in healthy donors. Broader study findings: What TCR beta sequences reportedly achieved was accurate prediction of HLA-A and HLA-B alleles in most subjects.

The study ran its PCR with 60 Vbeta and 13 Jbeta primers. Libraries were prepared by immunoSEQ multiplex PCR; TCRdb keeps only in-frame clonotypes and omits some of them. The sample includes under 200,000 clones, around 83% of them seen just once. This chain links TRBV5-1 with TRBJ2-3, with 7 bases aligning to TRBD2. Input material: PBMCs. This receptor was identified in a male donor in good health and CMV-seropositive. The CDR3 is CASSLGLEYTDTQYF. CDR3 DNA: TGCGCCAGCAGCTTAGGACTAGAGTACACAGATACGCAGTATTTT. Looking up the rest from reference TRBV5-1 and TRBJ2-3 gives the full variable domain: KAGVTQTPRYLIKTRGQQVTLSCSPISGHRSVSWYQQTPGQGLQFLFEYFSETQRNKGNFPGRFSGRQFSNSRSEMNVSTLELGDSALYLCASSLGLEYTDTQYFGPGTRLTVL.